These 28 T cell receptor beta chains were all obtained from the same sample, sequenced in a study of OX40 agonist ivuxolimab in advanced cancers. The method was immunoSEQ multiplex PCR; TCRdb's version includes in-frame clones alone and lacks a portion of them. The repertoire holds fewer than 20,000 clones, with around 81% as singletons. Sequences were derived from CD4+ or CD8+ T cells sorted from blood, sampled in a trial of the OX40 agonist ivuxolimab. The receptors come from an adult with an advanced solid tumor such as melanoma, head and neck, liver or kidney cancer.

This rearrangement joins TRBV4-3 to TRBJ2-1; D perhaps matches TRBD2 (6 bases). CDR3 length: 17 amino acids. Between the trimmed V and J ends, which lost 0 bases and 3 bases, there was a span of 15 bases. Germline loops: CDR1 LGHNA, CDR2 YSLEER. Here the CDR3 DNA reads TGCGCCAGCAGCCAAGAACCGGGACTCTACCTCTACAATGAGCAGTTCTTC. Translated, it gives CASSQEPGLYLYNEQFF.

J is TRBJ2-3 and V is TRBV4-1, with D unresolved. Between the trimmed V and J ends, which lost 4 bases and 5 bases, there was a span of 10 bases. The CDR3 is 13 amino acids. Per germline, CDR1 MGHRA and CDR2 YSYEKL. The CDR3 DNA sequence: TGCGCCAGCAGCCTCGGATTGGGAGATACGCAGTATTTT. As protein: CASSLGLGDTQYF.

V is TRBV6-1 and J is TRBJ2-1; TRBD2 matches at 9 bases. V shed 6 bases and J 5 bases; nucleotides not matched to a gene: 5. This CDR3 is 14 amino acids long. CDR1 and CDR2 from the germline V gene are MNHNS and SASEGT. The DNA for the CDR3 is TGTGCCAGCAGAGGACTAGCGCGCCACAATGAGCAGTTCTTC. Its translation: CASRGLARHNEQFF.

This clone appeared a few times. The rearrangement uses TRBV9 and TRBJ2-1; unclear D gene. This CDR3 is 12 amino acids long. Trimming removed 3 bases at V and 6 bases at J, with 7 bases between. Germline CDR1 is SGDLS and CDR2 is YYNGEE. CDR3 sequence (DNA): TGTGCCAGCAGCGATTTGTCCAATGAGCAGTTCTTC. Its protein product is CASSDLSNEQFF.

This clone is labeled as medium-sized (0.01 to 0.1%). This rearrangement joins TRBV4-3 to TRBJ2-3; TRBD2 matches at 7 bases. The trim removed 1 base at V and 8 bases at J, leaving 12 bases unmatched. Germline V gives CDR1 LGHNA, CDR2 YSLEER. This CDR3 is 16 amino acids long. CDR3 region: CASSQVPGGRWGTQYF. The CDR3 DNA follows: TGCGCCAGCAGCCAAGTCCCGGGAGGCCGCTGGGGTACGCAGTATTTT.

CDR3 amino acids: CASSADLYGYTF. CDR3 bases: TGTGCCAGCAGCGCTGACTTGTATGGCTACACCTTC. This chain joins TRBV7-2 and TRBJ1-2; D remains unclear. Between the trimmed V and J ends, which lost 5 bases and 5 bases, there was a span of 9 bases. From germline, CDR1 is SGHTA and CDR2 FQGNSA. This CDR3 has 12 amino acids.

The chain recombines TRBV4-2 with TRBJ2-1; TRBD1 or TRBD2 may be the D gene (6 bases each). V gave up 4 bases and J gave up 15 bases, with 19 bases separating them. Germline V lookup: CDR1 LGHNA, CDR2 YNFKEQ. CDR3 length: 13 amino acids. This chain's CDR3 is CASSPEGQRVSFF. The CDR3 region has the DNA TGTGCCAGCAGCCCGGAAGGACAGCGGGTCTCGTTCTTC.

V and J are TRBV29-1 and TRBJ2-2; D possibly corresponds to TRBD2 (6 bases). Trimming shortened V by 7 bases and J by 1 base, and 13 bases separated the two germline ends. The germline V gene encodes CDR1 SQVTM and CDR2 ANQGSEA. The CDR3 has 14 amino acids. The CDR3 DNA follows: TGCAGCGGGCTACTAGCTGAGAACACCGGGGAGCTGTTTTTT. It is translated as CSGLLAENTGELFF.

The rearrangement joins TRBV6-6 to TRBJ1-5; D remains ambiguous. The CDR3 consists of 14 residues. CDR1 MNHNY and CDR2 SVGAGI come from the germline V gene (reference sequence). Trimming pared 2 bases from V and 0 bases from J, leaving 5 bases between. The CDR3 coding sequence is TGTGCCAGCAGTTACGGCGCTAGCAATCAGCCCCAGCATTTT. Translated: CASSYGASNQPQHF.

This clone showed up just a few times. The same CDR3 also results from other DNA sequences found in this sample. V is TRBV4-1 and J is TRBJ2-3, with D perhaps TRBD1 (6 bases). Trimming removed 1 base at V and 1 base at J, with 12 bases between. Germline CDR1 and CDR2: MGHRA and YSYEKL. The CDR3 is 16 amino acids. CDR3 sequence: CASSQASGVRTDTQYF. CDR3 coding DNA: TGCGCCAGCAGCCAAGCCTCAGGGGTGCGCACAGATACGCAGTATTTT.

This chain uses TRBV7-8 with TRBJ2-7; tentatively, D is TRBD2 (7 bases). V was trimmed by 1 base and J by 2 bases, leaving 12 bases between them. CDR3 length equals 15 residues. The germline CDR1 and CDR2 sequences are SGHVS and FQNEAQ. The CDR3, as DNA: TGTGCCAGCAGCTTAGAGGTCGGGGGGCCCTACGAGCAGTACTTC. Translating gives CASSLEVGGPYEQYF.

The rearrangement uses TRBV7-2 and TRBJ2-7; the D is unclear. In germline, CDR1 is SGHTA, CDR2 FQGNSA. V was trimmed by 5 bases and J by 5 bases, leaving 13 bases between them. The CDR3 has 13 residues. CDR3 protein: CASSDPMSHEQYF. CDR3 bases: TGTGCCAGCAGCGATCCCATGTCCCACGAGCAGTACTTC.

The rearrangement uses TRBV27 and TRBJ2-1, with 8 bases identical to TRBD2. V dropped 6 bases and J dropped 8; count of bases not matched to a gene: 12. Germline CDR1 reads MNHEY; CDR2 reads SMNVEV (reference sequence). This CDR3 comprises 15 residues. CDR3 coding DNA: TGTGCCAGCAGACCAACGGGACTAGTCTTAGATGAGCAGTTCTTC. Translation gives CASRPTGLVLDEQFF.

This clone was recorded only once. The DNA of the CDR3 is TGCGCCAGCGGGGGTCCTAATGAAAAACTGTTTTTT. Its translation: CASGGPNEKLFF. The chain links TRBV4-1 to TRBJ1-4; D possibly corresponds to TRBD1 (5 bases). This CDR3 contains 12 residues. V was shortened by 8 bases and J by 3 bases, with 7 bases between the two germline ends. CDR1 and CDR2 (germline): MGHRA, YSYEKL.

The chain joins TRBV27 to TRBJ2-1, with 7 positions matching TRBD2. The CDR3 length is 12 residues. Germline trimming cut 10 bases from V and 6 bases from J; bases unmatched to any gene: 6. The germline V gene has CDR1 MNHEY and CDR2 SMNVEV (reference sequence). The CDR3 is CATHGGSNEQFF. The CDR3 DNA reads TGTGCCACCCACGGGGGGAGCAATGAGCAGTTCTTC.

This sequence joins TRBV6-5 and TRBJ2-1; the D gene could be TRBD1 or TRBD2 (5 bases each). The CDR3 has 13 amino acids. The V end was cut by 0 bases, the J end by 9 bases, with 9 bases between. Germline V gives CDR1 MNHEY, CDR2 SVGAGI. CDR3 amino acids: CASSYSSGSEQFF. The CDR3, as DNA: TGTGCCAGCAGTTACTCTTCAGGGAGTGAGCAGTTCTTC.

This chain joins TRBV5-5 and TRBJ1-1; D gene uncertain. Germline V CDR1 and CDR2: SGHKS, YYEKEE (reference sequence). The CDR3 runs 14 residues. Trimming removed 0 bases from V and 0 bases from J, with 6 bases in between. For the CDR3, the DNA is TGTGCCAGCAGCTTGGAGGGTCTGAACACTGAAGCTTTCTTT. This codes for CASSLEGLNTEAFF.

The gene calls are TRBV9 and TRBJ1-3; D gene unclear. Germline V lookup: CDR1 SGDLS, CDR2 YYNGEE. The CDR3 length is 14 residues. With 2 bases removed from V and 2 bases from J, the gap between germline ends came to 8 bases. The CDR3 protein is CASSVTATGNTIYF. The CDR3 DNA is TGTGCCAGCAGCGTGACGGCCACTGGAAACACCATATATTTT.

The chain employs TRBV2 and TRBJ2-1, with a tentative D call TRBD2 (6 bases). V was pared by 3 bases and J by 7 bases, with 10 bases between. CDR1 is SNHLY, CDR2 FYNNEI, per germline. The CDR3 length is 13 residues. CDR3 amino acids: CASSDTGGNEQFF. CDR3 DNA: TGTGCCAGCAGTGATACCGGGGGAAATGAGCAGTTCTTC.

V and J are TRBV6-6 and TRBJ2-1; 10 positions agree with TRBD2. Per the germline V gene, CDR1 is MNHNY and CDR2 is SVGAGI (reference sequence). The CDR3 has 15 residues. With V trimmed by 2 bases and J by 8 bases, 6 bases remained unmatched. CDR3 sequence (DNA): TGTGCCAGCAGTTACGCTAGCGGGAGTAAGGATGAGCAGTTCTTC. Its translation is CASSYASGSKDEQFF.

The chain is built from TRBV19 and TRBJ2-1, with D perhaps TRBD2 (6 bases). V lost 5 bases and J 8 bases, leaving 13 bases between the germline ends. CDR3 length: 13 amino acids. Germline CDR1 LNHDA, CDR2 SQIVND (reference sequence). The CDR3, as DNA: TGTGCCAGTAGTCCTCCGGGACTCGATGAGCAGTTCTTC. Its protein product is CASSPPGLDEQFF. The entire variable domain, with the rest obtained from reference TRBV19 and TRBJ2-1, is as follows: DGGITQSPKYLFRKEGQNVTLSCEQNLNHDAMYWYRQDPGQGLRLIYYSQIVNDFQKGDIAEGYSVSREKKESFPLTVTSAQKNPTAFYLCASSPPGLDEQFFGPGTRLTVL.

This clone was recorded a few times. The CDR3 DNA is TGTGCCAGCAGCCCCGGCACTAGCCGGAGCGTTGAGCAGTTCTTC. Translating gives CASSPGTSRSVEQFF. V gene TRBV5-6 combines with J gene TRBJ2-1; perhaps TRBD2 as D (6 bases). Germline CDR1 reads SGHDT; CDR2 reads YYEEEE. The CDR3 spans 15 residues. V gave up 4 bases and J gave up 9 bases, with 20 bases separating them.

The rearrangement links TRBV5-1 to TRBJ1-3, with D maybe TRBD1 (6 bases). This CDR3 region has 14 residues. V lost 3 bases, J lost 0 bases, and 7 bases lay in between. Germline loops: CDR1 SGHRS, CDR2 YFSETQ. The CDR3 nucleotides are TGCGCCAGCAGCTCGACAGGCTCTGGAAACACCATATATTTT. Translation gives CASSSTGSGNTIYF.

CDR3 sequence reads: CASSLGTGNEQFF. In DNA form, the CDR3 reads TGTGCCAGCAGCTTGGGGACGGGGAATGAGCAGTTCTTC. The chain uses TRBV5-4 and TRBJ2-1; D is perhaps TRBD2 (5 bases). This CDR3 spans 13 amino acids. Trimming removed 0 bases at V and 7 bases at J, with 8 bases between. CDR1 and CDR2 from the germline V gene are SGHNT and YYREEE (reference sequence).

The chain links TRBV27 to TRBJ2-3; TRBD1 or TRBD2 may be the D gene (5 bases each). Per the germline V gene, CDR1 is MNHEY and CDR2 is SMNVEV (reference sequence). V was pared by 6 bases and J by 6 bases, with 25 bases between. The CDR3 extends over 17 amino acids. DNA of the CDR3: TGTGCCAGCAGCCTAACCAGGGACCTCACTCGGGTGGATACGCAGTATTTT. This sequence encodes CASSLTRDLTRVDTQYF.

The CDR3 DNA sequence: TGTGCCAGCAGCCCAGGGGGGGAGCAGTACTTC. Amino acid sequence: CASSPGGEQYF. This rearrangement joins TRBV11-2 to TRBJ2-7; D may be TRBD1 (7 bases). V lost 5 bases to trimming and J lost 7 bases, with 9 bases between them. The CDR3 extends over 11 amino acids. The germline CDR1 and CDR2 sequences are SGHAT and FQNNGV.

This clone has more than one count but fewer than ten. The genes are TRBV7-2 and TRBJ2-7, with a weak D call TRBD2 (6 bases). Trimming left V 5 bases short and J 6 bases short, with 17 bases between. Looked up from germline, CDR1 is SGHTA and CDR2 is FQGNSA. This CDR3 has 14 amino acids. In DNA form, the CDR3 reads TGTGCCAGCAGCGTAAGCGCGGGAAGGTCCGAGCAGTACTTC. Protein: CASSVSAGRSEQYF.

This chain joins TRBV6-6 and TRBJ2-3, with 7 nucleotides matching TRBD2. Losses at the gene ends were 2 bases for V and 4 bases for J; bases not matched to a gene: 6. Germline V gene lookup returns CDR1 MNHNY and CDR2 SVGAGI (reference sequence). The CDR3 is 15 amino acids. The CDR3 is CASSYGRELSDTQYF. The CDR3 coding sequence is TGTGCCAGCAGTTACGGGCGGGAGTTGTCAGATACGCAGTATTTT.